One sample yielded the 9 T cell receptor beta chains listed below, sequenced in a study of regulatory T cells in long-lasting Graves disease. Sequencing libraries for TCR beta were prepared with iRepertoire HTBI primers and Arm-PCR of CDR3 regions. TCRdb ran MiXCR on the multiplex PCR reads and lists one entry per CDR3 protein. The repertoire has about 460,000 distinct CDR3 sequences, around 13% of them found once; the top ten carry 17%. The time point denotes: newly diagnosed GD, antithyroid drugs for less than 3 months. Extracted PBMC RNA gave rise to the TCR library. The same sample was also used in a study of T cells in Graves' hyperthyroidism and ophthalmopathy.

The sample was peripheral blood mononuclear cells (PBMCs), taken at new diagnosis, from a patient treated with antithyroid drugs. The receptors were gathered from a woman aged 45 to 65 with Graves disease.

This chain uses TRBV6-2 or TRBV6-3 with TRBJ2-1; TRBD2 matches at 9 bases. Per the germline V gene, CDR1 is MNHEY and CDR2 is SVGEGT. With V trimmed by 5 bases and J by 6 bases, 11 bases remained unmatched. This CDR3 has 16 amino acids. In DNA, the CDR3 is TGTGCCAGCAGTGGCCCTTTGGGACTAGCCCGCAATGAGCAGTTCTTC. Its translation is CASSGPLGLARNEQFF.

This clonotype was seen at least ten times. J is TRBJ1-1 and V is TRBV2; 8 bases are shared with TRBD1. The CDR3 has 14 residues. After removal of 8 bases from V and 5 bases from J, the junction contained 10 bases not matched to a gene. The germline V gene has CDR1 SNHLY and CDR2 FYNNEI. The CDR3 here is CASFERTGKTEAFF. The CDR3 DNA is TGTGCCAGCTTTGAGAGGACAGGGAAGACTGAAGCTTTCTTT.

This clonotype has at least ten counts. The germline gene is not matched at one end of the junction; a read error may be the cause. The V gene is TRBV5-1, the J gene TRBJ1-1; D possibly corresponds to TRBD1 (5 bases). The CDR3 runs to 14 residues. Looked up from germline, CDR1 is SGHRS and CDR2 is YFSETQ. The CDR3 sequence: CASSSGTENTEAFF. The CDR3 DNA follows: TGTGCCAGCAGCTCCGGGACGGAGAACACTGAAGCTTTCTTT.

This clonotype was counted between two and nine times. This chain connects TRBV2 to TRBJ2-6, with D possibly being TRBD1 (6 bases). The CDR3 spans 16 residues. Trimming took off 6 bases at V and 0 bases at J, with 12 bases between the two ends. Germline V gives CDR1 SNHLY, CDR2 FYNNEI. CDR3 sequence reads: CASRQRGHSGANVLTF. The CDR3 DNA reads TGTGCCAGCAGGCAAAGGGGACACTCTGGGGCCAACGTCCTGACTTTC.

This chain connects TRBV9 to TRBJ2-6; D not resolved. Germline assignment: CDR1 SGDLS and CDR2 YYNGEE. This CDR3 spans 18 amino acids. V dropped 0 bases and J dropped 0 bases, with 13 bases sitting between them. The DNA for the CDR3 is TGTGCCAGCAGCGTAGGTTCAGGTTATTACTCTGGGGCCAACGTCCTGACTTTC. Residues: CASSVGSGYYSGANVLTF.

This clonotype occurred many times. The chain couples TRBV11-2 to TRBJ2-5, with TRBD2 matching 7 bases. Germline loops: CDR1 SGHAT, CDR2 FQNNGV. The CDR3 is 13 residues long. Germline trimming cut 4 bases from V and 5 bases from J; bases unmatched to any gene: 4. In DNA, the CDR3 is TGTGCCAGCAGCTCAGAGGGAGGGGAGACCCAGTACTTC. Translated: CASSSEGGETQYF.

Worth noting for this clonotype: One base away lies a much larger clone, so this may be a sequencing read error. J is TRBJ2-3 and V is TRBV5-4; TRBD1 matches at 12 bases. The junction had 5 bases not matched to a gene; V was cut back by 0 bases and J by 3 bases. The CDR3 contains 17 residues. Germline V gives CDR1 SGHNT, CDR2 YYREEE (reference sequence). The CDR3 loop reads CASSLGGQGAETDTQYF. The CDR3 DNA sequence: TGTGCCAGCAGCTTGGGGGGACAGGGGGCGGAAACAGATACGCAGTATTTT.

The chain carries TRBV20-1 and TRBJ2-7; 12 nucleotides match TRBD2. Germline assignment: CDR1 DFQATT and CDR2 SNEGSKA (reference sequence). After removal of 6 bases from V and 4 bases from J, the junction contained 10 bases not matched to a gene. The CDR3 contains 15 residues. CDR3 residues: CSANPGLAGNYEQYF. The CDR3 DNA reads as TGCAGTGCAAACCCGGGACTAGCGGGTAATTACGAGCAGTACTTC.

This clonotype came up many times. The rearrangement uses TRBV10-1 and TRBJ2-3; possibly TRBD2 for D (6 bases). V was trimmed by 9 bases and J by 4 bases, leaving 17 bases between them. CDR1 is WNHNN and CDR2 is SYGVQD in the germline V gene (reference sequence). This CDR3 is 14 amino acids long. The CDR3 sequence: CASSVASASDTQYF. CDR3 DNA: TGCGCCAGTAGCGTCGCTAGCGCGTCAGATACGCAGTATTTT.